This T cell receptor (beta chain) was identified in a study of blood T cell repertoires in COVID-19 (dated by TCRdb to 2020 to 2022). Background for the entire study: Samples from collaborators originated in the United States, Italy and Spain and spanned both the acute and convalescent phases of COVID-19. The material from the prospective study consisted of cDNA or gDNA derived from T cells, B-cell-depleted T cells, or PBMCs. Subjects who had been exposed to COVID-19, were actively infected with it, or had recovered from it provided the deeply sampled blood TCRbeta repertoires that made up the dataset. The repertoires were released in a freely available public database meant as a resource for research on the immune response to SARS-CoV-2. Samples were obtained from the ongoing ImmuneRACE study (first 160 participants) and from 1,200 or so subjects provided by 6 global collaborators. The sample metadata nearly always contained a de-identified subject ID, COVID-19 status, age in years and sex. Where available, HLA class I and class II types were obtained from metadata supplied by the sample provider rather than from assay-based typing.

The immunoSEQ Assay, a bias-controlled multiplex PCR, was used to amplify TCRbeta CDR3 regions from genomic DNA. In the original analysis: The number of nucleated cells in each sample was estimated by amplification of reference gene primers within the assay. To quantify the absolute abundance of each unique TCRbeta CDR3 rearrangement, sequence reads were collapsed and filtered. For each sample, productive Simpson clonality was calculated as the square root of Simpson's diversity index across productive rearrangements. Drawn from immuneACCESS, this table holds only the in-frame rearrangements with V and J called that TCRdb kept. Clones are partly lost; checked studies trace under half to an unresolved V gene and leave the rest unexplained. The DNA gave D and trimming, while V, J and clone size come from that table. The sample table lists about 300,000 clones, approximately 88% of them with a count of one. The ten most abundant clones make up 6.9% of the sample.

The investigation overall reported the following: How much clinical and demographic metadata was included differed by source and by participant, and the metadata was provided uncurated.

Another Seattle source contributed samples from volunteer blood donors who had recovered from COVID-19. Each collaborating institution followed its own protocols to collect whole blood in K2EDTA tubes. For TCRbeta analysis, collaborator samples were shipped as frozen whole blood, as isolated PBMCs, or as DNA extracted from either sample type. V is pruned by 1 base and J by 7 bases, leaving 5 bases of the junction without a gene match. The cysteine opens and the phenylalanine closes a CDR3 of 14 amino acids. Only the CDR3 portion is preserved as DNA: 42 bases, with reading frame beginning at the first base. CDR1 and CDR2 are drawn from the germline V gene: SGHRS, YFSETQ. A note on this clone: Its recognized antigen is unknown. No quality values exist for individual bases; no much larger clone is one base distant.

The specimen sequenced was peripheral blood. Recombination linked TRBV5-1 to TRBJ2-1; 7 junctional bases match TRBD1. The origin of this receptor is a woman aged 25 to 39 who had recovered from COVID-19. The DNA sequence is as follows: TGCGCCAGCAGCTTGATGGCCAGGGGGAATGAGCAGTTCTTC. The encoded protein is CASSLMARGNEQFF.